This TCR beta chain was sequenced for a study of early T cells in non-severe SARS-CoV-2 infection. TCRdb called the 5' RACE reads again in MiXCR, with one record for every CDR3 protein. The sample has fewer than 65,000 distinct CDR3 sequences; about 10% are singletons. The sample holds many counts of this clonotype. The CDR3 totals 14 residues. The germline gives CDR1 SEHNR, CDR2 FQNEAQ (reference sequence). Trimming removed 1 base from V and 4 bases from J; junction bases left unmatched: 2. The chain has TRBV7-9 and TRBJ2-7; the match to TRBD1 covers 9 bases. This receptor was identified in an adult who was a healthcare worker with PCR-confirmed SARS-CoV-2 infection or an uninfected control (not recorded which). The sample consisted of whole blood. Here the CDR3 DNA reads TGTGCCAGCAGCTTAGGGACAGGGGTTTACGAGCAGTACTTC. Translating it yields CASSLGTGVYEQYF.